This T cell receptor (beta chain) was retrieved from a study of cytomegalovirus exposure and HLA in healthy donors. For the study at large: A data release that came early held approximately 85 million unique TCRs from HLA-typed donors. Findings and caveats of the study: A prior analysis recorded that most TCR beta V segments were productive about 87% or about 30% of the time. The listing of 150 to 200 TCR beta chains classed them as cytomegalovirus-associated. Under in vitro conditions, a few CMV-associated chains were confirmed as specific for CMV antigens.

About this clone: The antigen remains unidentified.

The PCR made use of 60 Vbeta and 13 Jbeta primers. Sequencing used immunoSEQ multiplex PCR; TCRdb keeps in-frame clones, though not all of them. The profile shows about 60,000 clones, approximately 89% of them singletons. J was trimmed by 7 bases and V by 4 bases; bases with no gene match: 8. Per the germline V gene, CDR1 is SQVTM and CDR2 is ANQGSEA. The CDR3 runs to 14 residues. This chain joins TRBV29-1 and TRBJ1-4, with 8 positions matching TRBD1. The receptor comes from a man in his late teens or twenties in good health and CMV-seronegative. The sequencing input was PBMCs. The CDR3, as DNA: TGCAGCGTTGGGGGGGGACAGGCGGTTGAAAAACTGTTTTTT. This encodes CSVGGGQAVEKLFF.